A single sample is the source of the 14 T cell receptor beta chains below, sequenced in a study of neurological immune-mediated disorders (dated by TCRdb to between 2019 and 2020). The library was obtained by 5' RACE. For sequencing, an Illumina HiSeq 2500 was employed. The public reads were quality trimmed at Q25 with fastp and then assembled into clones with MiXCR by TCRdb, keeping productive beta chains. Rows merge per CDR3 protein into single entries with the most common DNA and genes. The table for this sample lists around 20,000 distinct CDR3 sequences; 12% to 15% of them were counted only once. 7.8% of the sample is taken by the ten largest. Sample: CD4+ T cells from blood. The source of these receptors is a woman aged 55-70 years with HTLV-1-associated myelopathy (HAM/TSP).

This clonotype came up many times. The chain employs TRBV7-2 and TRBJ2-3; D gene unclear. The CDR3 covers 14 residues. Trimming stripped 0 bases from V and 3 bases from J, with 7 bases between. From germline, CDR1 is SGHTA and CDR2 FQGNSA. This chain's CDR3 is CASSLARRTDTQYF. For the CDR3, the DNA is TGTGCCAGCAGCTTAGCGCGCCGAACAGATACGCAGTATTTT.

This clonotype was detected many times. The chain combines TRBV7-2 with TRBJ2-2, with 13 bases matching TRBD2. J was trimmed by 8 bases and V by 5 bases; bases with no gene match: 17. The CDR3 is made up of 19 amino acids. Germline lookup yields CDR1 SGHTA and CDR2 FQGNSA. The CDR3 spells CASSPRGGRTSGGTGELFF. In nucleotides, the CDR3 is TGTGCCAGCAGCCCCCGTGGCGGAAGGACTAGCGGGGGTACTGGGGAGCTGTTTTTT.

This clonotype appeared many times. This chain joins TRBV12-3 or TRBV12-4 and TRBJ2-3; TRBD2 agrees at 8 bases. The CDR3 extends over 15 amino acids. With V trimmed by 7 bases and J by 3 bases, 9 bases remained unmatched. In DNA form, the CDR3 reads TGTGCCAGCACCCAAAGACTAGCGTTTACAGATACGCAGTATTTT. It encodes CASTQRLAFTDTQYF.

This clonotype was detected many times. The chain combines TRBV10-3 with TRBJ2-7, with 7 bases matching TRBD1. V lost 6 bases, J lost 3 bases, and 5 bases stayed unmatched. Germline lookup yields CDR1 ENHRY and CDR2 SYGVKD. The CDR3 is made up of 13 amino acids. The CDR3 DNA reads TGTGCCATCAGAACCGGGACAGACTACGAGCAGTACTTC. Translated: CAIRTGTDYEQYF.

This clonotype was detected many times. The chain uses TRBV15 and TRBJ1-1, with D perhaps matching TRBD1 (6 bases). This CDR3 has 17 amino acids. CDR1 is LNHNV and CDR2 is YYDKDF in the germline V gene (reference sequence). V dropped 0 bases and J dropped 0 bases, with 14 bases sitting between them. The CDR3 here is CATSRDRGGGMNTEAFF. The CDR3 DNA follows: TGTGCCACCAGCAGAGATCGGGGAGGGGGGATGAACACTGAAGCTTTCTTT.

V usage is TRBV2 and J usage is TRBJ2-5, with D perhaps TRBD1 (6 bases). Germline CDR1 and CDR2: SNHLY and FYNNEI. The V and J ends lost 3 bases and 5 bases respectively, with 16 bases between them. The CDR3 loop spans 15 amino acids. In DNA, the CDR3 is TGTGCCAGCAGTGATTGGTCCCGTCAGGGGGAGACCCAGTACTTC. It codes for CASSDWSRQGETQYF.

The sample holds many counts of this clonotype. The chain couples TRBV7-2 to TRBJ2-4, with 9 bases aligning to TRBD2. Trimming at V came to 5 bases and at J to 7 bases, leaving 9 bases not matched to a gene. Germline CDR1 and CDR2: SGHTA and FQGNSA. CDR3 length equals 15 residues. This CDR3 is CASSHRTSETNIQYF. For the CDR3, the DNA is TGTGCCAGCAGCCATAGGACTAGCGAAACTAACATTCAGTACTTC.

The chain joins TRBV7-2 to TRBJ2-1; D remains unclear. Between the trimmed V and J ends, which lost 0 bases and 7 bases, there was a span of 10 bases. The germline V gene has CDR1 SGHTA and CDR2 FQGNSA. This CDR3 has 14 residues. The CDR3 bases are TGTGCCAGCAGCTTAGCACTAATCGGTAATGAGCAGTTCTTC. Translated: CASSLALIGNEQFF.

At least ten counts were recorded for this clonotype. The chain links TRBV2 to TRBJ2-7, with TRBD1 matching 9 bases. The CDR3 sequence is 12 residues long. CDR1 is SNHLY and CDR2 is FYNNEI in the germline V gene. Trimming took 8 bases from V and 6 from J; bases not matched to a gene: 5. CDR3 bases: TGTGCCAGCGGCAACAGGGGGCGCGAGCAGTACTTC. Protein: CASGNRGREQYF.

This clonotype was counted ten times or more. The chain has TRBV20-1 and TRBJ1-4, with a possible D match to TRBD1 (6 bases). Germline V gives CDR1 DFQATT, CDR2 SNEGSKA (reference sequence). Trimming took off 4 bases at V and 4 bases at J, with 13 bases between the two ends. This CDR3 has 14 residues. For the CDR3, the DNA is TGCAGTGCTAAAGGGGGAGGTGGTAATGAAAAACTGTTTTTT. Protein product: CSAKGGGGNEKLFF.

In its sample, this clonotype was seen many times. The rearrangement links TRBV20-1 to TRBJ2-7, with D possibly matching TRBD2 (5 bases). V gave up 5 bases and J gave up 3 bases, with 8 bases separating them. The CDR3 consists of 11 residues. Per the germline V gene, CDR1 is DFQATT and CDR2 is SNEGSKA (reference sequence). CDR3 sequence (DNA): TGCAGTGCTCGAGGGTTCTACGAGCAGTACTTC. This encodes CSARGFYEQYF.

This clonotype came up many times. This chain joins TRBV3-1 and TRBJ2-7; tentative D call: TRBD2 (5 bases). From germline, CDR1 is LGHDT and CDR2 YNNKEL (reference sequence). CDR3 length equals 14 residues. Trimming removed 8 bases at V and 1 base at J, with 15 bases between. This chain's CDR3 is CASGLGSGSYEQYF. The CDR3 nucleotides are TGTGCCAGCGGGTTGGGGAGCGGTTCCTACGAGCAGTACTTC.

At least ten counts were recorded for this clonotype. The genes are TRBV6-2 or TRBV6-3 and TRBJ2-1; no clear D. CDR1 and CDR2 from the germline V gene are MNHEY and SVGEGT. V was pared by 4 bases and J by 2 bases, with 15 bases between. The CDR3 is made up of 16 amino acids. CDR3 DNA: TGTGCCAGCAGTTTTTATCGACTTCCGCCCTACAATGAGCAGTTCTTC. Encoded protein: CASSFYRLPPYNEQFF.

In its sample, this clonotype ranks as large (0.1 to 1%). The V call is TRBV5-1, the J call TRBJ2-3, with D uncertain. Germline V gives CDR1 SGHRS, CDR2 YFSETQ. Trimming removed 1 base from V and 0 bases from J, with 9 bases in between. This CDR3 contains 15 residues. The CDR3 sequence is CASSLSVFSTDTQYF. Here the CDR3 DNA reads TGCGCCAGCAGCTTGTCGGTCTTTAGCACAGATACGCAGTATTTT.